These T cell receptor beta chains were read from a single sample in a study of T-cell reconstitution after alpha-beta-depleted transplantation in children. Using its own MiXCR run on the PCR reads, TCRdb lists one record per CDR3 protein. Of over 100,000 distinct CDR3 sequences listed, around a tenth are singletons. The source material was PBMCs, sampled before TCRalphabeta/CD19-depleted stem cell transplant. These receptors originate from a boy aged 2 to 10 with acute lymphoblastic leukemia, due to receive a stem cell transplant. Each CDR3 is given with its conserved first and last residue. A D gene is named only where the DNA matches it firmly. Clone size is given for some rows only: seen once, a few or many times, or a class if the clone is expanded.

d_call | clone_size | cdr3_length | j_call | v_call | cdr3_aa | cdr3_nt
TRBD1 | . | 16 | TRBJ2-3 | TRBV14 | CASSQGTGLLTDTQYF | TGTGCCAGCAGCCAAGGGACAGGGCTTCTCACAGATACGCAGTATTTT
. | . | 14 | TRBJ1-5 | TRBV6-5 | CASSVLNSNQPQHF | TGTGCCAGCAGCGTTCTCAATAGCAATCAGCCCCAGCATTTT
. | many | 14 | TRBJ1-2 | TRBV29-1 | CSVGDVQTNYGYTF | TGCAGCGTTGGGGACGTTCAAACTAACTATGGCTACACCTTC
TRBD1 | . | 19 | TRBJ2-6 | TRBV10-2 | CASSGLPGGYGPGANVLTF | TGCGCCAGCAGTGGACTTCCAGGGGGCTATGGCCCTGGGGCCAACGTCCTGACTTTC
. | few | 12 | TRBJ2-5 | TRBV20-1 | CSARWGQETQYF | TGCAGTGCTAGATGGGGCCAAGAGACCCAGTACTTC
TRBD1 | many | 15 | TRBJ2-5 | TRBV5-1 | CASSGTGGHAETQYF | TGCGCCAGCAGCGGTACAGGGGGCCATGCGGAGACCCAGTACTTC
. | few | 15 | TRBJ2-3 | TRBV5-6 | CASSLWQLGTDTQYF | TGTGCCAGCAGCTTATGGCAGTTAGGCACAGATACGCAGTATTTT
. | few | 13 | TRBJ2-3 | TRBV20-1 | CSAQEDYLDTQYF | TGCAGTGCTCAAGAGGACTATCTAGATACGCAGTATTTT
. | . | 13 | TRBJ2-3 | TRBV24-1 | CATSDPNDHTQYF | TGTGCCACCAGTGATCCCAATGACCATACGCAGTATTTT
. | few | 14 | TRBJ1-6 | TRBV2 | CASSVGERSSPLHF | TGTGCCAGCAGTGTCGGGGAAAGGAGTTCACCCCTCCACTTT
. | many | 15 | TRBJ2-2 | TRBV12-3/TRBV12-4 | CASSYAGTVPGELFF | TGTGCCAGCAGTTACGCCGGCACTGTCCCCGGGGAGCTGTTTTTT
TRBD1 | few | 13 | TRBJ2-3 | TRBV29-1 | CSVWTGLTDTQYF | TGCAGCGTCTGGACAGGCCTCACAGATACGCAGTATTTT
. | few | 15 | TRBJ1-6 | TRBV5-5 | CASSIPGGNNSPLHF | TGTGCCAGCAGCATCCCTGGGGGAAATAATTCACCCCTCCACTTT
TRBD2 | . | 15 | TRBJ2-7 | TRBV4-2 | CASSQATGGSYEQYF | TGTGCCAGCAGCCAAGCAACGGGAGGTTCCTACGAGCAGTACTTC
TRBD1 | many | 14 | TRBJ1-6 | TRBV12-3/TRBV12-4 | CASSLIGQGSPLHF | TGTGCCAGCAGTTTAATAGGACAGGGTTCTCCCCTCCACTTT
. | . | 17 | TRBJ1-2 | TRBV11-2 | CASSTPGPRHSNYGYTF | TGTGCCAGCAGCACACCGGGGCCCCGTCATTCCAACTATGGCTACACCTTC
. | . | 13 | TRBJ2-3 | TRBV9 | CASSVRGGDTQYF | TGTGCCAGCAGCGTCCGAGGGGGAGATACGCAGTATTTT
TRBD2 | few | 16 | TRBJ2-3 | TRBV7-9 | CASSIISGRDTDTQYF | TGTGCCAGCAGCATCATTAGCGGGAGAGACACAGATACGCAGTATTTT
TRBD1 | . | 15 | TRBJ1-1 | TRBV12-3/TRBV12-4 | CASTKLTGVISEAFF | TGTGCCAGCACCAAATTAACAGGGGTCATCTCTGAAGCTTTCTTT
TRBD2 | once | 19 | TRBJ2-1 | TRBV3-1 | CTFSLIAGDFYIAYNEQFF | TGTACCTTCAGTTTAATAGCGGGAGATTTTTATATCGCCTACAATGAGCAGTTCTTC
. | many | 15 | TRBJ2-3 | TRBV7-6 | CASSLVSSYTDTQYF | TGTGCCAGCAGCTTAGTCAGCAGCTACACAGATACGCAGTATTTT
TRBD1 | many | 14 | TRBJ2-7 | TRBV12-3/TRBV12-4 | CASSRRQGNDEQYF | TGTGCCAGCAGTCGCCGACAGGGGAACGACGAGCAGTACTTC
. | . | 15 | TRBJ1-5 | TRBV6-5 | CASSYASGTNQPQHF | TGTGCCAGCAGTTACGCCTCGGGTACCAATCAGCCCCAGCATTTT
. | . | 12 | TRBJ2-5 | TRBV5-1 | CASSLSLGAQYF | TGCGCCAGCAGCTTGAGTCTGGGGGCCCAGTACTTC
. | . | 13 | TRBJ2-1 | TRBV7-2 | CASSLTLDNEQFF | TGTGCCAGCAGCTTAACTTTGGACAATGAGCAGTTCTTC
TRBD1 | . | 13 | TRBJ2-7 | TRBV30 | CAWSVGTGYEQYF | TGTGCCTGGAGTGTGGGGACAGGCTACGAGCAGTACTTC
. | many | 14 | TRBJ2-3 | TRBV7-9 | CASSLDSYTDTQYF | TGTGCCAGCAGCTTAGATAGTTACACAGATACGCAGTATTTT
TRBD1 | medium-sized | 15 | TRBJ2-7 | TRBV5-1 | CASRAGQGISNEQYF | TGCGCCAGCAGGGCGGGACAGGGAATCTCCAACGAGCAGTACTTC
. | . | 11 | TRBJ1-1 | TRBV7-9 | CASSSATEAFF | TGTGCCAGCAGCTCAGCTACGGAAGCTTTCTTT
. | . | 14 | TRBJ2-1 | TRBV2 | CASRKSPQGNEQFF | TGTGCCAGCAGGAAAAGCCCCCAGGGGAATGAGCAGTTCTTC
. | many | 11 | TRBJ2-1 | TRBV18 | CASSPGDEQFF | TGTGCCAGCTCACCAGGGGATGAGCAGTTCTTC
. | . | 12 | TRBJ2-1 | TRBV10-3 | CAIRDHGDEQFF | TGTGCCATCAGAGACCACGGGGATGAGCAGTTCTTC
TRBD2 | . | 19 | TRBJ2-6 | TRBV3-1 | CASSQEFGGTSAGANVLTF | TGTGCCAGCAGCCAAGAATTCGGGGGGACTTCGGCCGGGGCCAACGTCCTGACTTTC
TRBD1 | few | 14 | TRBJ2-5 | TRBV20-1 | CSAREGQGEETQYF | TGCAGTGCTAGAGAGGGACAGGGAGAAGAGACCCAGTACTTC
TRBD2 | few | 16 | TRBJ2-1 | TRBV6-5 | CASSYPGLAEYNEQFF | TGTGCCAGCAGTTACCCGGGACTAGCGGAATACAATGAGCAGTTCTTC
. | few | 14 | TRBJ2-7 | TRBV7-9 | CASSLGVGVDEQYF | TGTGCCAGCAGCTTAGGTGTGGGGGTCGACGAGCAGTACTTC
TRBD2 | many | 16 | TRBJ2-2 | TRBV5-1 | CASSVSSGANTGELFF | TGCGCCAGCAGCGTCTCTAGCGGGGCAAACACCGGGGAGCTGTTTTTT